The clone carrying this T cell receptor beta chain was recorded a few times. The data derive from a study of tumor-infiltrating lymphocytes in oesophageal squamous cell carcinoma. MiXCR, run by TCRdb on the PCR reads, gives a single entry per CDR3 protein. The sample includes about 11,000 distinct CDR3 sequences, around 50% of them seen just once. Per the germline V gene, CDR1 is SEHNR and CDR2 is FQNEAQ (reference sequence). The length of the CDR3 is 15 residues. Trimming removed 4 bases from V and 2 bases from J, with 13 bases in between. V usage is TRBV7-9 and J usage is TRBJ2-3; the D is unclear. The clonotype originates from a female donor with esophageal squamous cell carcinoma. The sequenced sample consisted of esophageal tumor tissue. The CDR3 DNA is TGTGCCAGCAGCTACGGTAACGGCCCCACAGATACGCAGTATTTT. This gives the protein CASSYGNGPTDTQYF.